The entry below describes one T cell receptor (beta chain). No antigen is known for it. These data come from a study of shared clonotypes between healthy human individuals. General observations from the study: Only blood samples were collected, and tissue repertoires likely differ. The generation probabilities recorded for non-shared clonotypes fell below those of clonotypes shared by all four donors. Represented diversity, genetic and exposure-history alike, was limited by few donors.

This CDR3 contains 14 residues. With 2 bases removed from V and 8 bases from J, the gap between germline ends came to 15 bases. Germline V gene sequence: CDR1 MNHNS, CDR2 SASEGT. On sorted subsets, replicate PCRs used 150 to 250 ng DNA, or 25,000 to 35,000 T cell genomes. Some clones are missing from TCRdb's copy, which holds only in-frame ones; the method was immunoSEQ multiplex PCR. The sample has some 1.5 million clones, approximately 98% seen once; the top ten hold 0.45%. The origin of this receptor is a man aged 30 to 39 in good health. Material for sequencing was naive CD4+ T cells sorted from blood. Regarding subset: CD45RA+ positively selected. The chain employs TRBV6-1 and TRBJ1-2; D remains ambiguous. For the CDR3, the DNA is TGTGCCAGCAGTGAACTTCGAACAGTTGGAGGCTACACCTTC. Its protein is CASSELRTVGGYTF.